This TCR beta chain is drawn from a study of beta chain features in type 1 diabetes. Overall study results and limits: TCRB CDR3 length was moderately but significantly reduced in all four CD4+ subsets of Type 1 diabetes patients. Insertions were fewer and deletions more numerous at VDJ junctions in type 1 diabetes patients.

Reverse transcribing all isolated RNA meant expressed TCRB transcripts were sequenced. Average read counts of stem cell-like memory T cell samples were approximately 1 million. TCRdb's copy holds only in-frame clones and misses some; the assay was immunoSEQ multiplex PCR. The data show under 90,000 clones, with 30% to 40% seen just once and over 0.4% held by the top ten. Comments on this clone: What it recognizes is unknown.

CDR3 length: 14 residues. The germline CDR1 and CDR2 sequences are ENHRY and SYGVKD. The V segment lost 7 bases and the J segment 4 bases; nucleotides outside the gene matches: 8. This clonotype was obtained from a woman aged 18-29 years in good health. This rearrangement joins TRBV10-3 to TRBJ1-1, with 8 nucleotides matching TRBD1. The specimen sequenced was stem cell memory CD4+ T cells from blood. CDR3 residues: CAITMTGESTEAFF. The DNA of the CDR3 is TGTGCCATCACGATGACAGGGGAGAGCACTGAAGCTTTCTTT.